These 4 T cell receptor beta chains originate from one sample sequenced in a study of molecular identifiers for immune sequencing clone quantification. TCRdb recomputed calls from the PCR reads with MiXCR, one row per CDR3 protein. In the table there are 85,000 to 90,000 distinct CDR3 sequences, 15% to 20% of which are singletons. The sequencing input was naive CD8+ T cells from blood, with Jurkat cell RNA spiked in. Indicated subset: FACS-sorted CD8+CD4-CCR7+CD45RA+ naive T cells. Source of these receptors: a human donor in good health. Some libraries in this study had Jurkat cell RNA spiked in.

Points on this clonotype: A read error is likely, as this CDR3 ends without the conserved phenylalanine or tryptophan. The chain joins TRBV3-1 to TRBJ2-1; 10 nucleotides agree with TRBD2. The CDR3 extends over 19 amino acids. From germline, CDR1 is LGHDT and CDR2 YNNKEL (reference sequence). J lost 9 bases, V lost 0 bases, and 17 bases had no gene match. The CDR3 loop reads CASSQDRSVRTSGFSEQFS. CDR3 bases: TGTGCCAGCAGCCAAGATCGGTCGGTCCGGACTAGCGGTTTCAGTGAGCAGTTCTCC.

In this sample, this clonotype turned up many times. This sequence joins TRBV5-6 and TRBJ2-5, with D uncertain. Per the germline V gene, CDR1 is SGHDT and CDR2 is YYEEEE. CDR3 size: 15 residues. V was pared by 3 bases and J by 1 base, with 13 bases between. CDR3 DNA: TGTGCCAGCAGCTCAAAACCCTGGCCCCAAGAGACCCAGTACTTC. The encoded protein is CASSSKPWPQETQYF.

At least ten counts were recorded for this clonotype. The CDR3 sequence: CASSLPRLTGYRDYNSPLHF. The CDR3 DNA reads TGTGCCAGCAGCTTACCAAGGCTTACAGGGTATCGTGACTATAATTCACCCCTCCACTTT. The chain links TRBV7-2 to TRBJ1-6; D may be TRBD1 (6 bases). This CDR3 region has 20 residues. Germline V gene data show CDR1 as SGHTA and CDR2 as FQGNSA. Trimming shortened V by 2 bases and J by 3 bases, and 23 bases separated the two germline ends.

This clonotype was detected many times. The V call is TRBV19, the J call TRBJ2-1; D possibly corresponds to TRBD2 (6 bases). Germline CDR1 reads LNHDA; CDR2 reads SQIVND (reference sequence). This CDR3 has 15 residues. The V end lost 5 bases, the J end lost 0 bases, and 11 bases lay between the germline ends. This CDR3 reads CASSWRGSSYNEQFF. The CDR3 DNA is TGTGCCAGTAGTTGGAGGGGTAGCTCCTACAATGAGCAGTTCTTC.